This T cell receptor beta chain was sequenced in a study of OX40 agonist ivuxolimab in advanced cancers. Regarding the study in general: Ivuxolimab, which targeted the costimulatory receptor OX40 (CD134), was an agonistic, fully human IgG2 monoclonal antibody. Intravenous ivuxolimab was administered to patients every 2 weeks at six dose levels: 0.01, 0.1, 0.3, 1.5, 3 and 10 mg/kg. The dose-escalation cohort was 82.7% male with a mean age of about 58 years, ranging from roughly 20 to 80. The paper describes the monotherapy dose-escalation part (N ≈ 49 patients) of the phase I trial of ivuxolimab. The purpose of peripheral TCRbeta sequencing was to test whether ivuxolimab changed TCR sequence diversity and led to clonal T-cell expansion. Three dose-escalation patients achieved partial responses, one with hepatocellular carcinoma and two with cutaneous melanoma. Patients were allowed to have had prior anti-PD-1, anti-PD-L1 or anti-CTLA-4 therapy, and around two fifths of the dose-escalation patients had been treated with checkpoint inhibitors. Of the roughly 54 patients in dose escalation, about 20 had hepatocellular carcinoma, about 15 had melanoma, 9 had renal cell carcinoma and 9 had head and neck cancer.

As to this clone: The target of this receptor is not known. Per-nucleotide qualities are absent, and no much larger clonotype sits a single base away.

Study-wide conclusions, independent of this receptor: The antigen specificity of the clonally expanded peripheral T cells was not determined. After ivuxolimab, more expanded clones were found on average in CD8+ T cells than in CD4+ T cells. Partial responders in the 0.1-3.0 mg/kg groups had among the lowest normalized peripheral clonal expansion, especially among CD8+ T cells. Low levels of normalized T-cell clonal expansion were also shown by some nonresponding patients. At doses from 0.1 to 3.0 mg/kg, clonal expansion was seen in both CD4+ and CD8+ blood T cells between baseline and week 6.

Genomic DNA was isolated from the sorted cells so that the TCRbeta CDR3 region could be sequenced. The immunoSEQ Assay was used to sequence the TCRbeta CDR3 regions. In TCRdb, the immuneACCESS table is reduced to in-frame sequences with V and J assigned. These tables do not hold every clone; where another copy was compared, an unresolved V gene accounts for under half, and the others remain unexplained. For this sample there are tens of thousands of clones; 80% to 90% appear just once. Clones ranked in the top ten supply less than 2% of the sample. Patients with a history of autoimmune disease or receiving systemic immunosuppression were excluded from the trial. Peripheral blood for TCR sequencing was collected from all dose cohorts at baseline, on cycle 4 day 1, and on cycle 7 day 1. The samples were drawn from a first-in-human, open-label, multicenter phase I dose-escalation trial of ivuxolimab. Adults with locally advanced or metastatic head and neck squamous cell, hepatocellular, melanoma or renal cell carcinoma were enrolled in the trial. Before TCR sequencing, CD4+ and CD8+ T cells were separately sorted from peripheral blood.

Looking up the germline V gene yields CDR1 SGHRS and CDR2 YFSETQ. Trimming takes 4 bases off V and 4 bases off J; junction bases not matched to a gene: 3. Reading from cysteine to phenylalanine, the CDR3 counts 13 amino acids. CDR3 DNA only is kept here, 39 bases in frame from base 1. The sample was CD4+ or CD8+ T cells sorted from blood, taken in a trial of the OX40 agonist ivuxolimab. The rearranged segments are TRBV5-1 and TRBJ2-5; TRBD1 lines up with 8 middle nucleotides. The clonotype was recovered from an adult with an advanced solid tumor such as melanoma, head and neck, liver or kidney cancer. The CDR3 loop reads CASSPGQGETQYF. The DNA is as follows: TGCGCCAGCAGCCCCGGACAGGGAGAGACCCAGTACTTC.